The 26 T cell receptor beta chains reported below all come from one sample, sequenced in a study of blood T cells in healthy people across ages. Through a sample-barcoded 5' primer and a J-beta primer mix, a second PCR was run for roughly 7 to 11 cycles. MiXCR, applied by TCRdb to the 5' RACE reads, yields one record per CDR3 protein. This sample has about 570,000 distinct CDR3 sequences, with 25% to 30% found just once. Material: blood. These receptors all come from a woman in her 70s in good health.

This chain joins TRBV6-5 and TRBJ1-2; D is perhaps TRBD1 (6 bases). CDR1 and CDR2 from the germline V gene are MNHEY and SVGAGI. This CDR3 comprises 13 residues. Trimming took 6 bases from V and 6 from J, leaving 14 bases between them. CDR3 DNA sequence: TGTGCCAGCAGATATCGGGACATACATGGCTACACCTTC. Protein product: CASRYRDIHGYTF.

The J gene is TRBJ2-1, the V gene TRBV7-2; maybe TRBD2 (6 bases). V shed 1 base and J shed 6 bases, with 13 bases lying between them. Germline V gene sequence: CDR1 SGHTA, CDR2 FQGNSA. This CDR3 region has 15 residues. The CDR3 DNA follows: TGTGCCAGCAGCTTAGTGTCACTAGCCATCAATGAGCAGTTCTTC. Translation: CASSLVSLAINEQFF.

This sequence joins TRBV5-1 and TRBJ2-5; TRBD1 matches at 7 bases. The last part of the DNA fits TRBJ2-1 better; the J call may be wrong. The CDR3 has 14 amino acids. The germline V gene encodes CDR1 SGHRS and CDR2 YFSETQ. The CDR3 protein is CASTGTVNSNEQFF. CDR3 bases: TGCGCCAGCACCGGGACAGTCAATTCTAATGAGCAGTTCTTC.

J is TRBJ2-3 and V is TRBV9; TRBD1 matches at 9 bases. With 1 base clipped from V and 5 bases from J, the junction kept 5 bases outside the gene matches. Germline V CDR1 and CDR2: SGDLS, YYNGEE. The CDR3 length is 15 residues. CDR3 sequence reads: CASSVRGTGLDTQYF. In nucleotides, the CDR3 is TGTGCCAGCAGCGTAAGAGGGACAGGGTTAGATACGCAGTATTTT.

This clonotype turned up a few times. This chain links TRBV15 with TRBJ2-3, with D tentatively TRBD1 (6 bases). The CDR3 covers 14 residues. The germline V and J ends were trimmed by 9 bases and 5 bases, with 18 bases remaining between them. Germline loops: CDR1 LNHNV, CDR2 YYDKDF (reference sequence). The CDR3 is CATVDGGGRDTQYF. The CDR3 DNA follows: TGTGCCACGGTCGACGGTGGGGGCAGAGATACGCAGTATTTT.

The J gene is TRBJ1-1, the V gene TRBV29-1, with TRBD1 matching 8 bases. In germline, CDR1 is SQVTM, CDR2 ANQGSEA. This CDR3 contains 13 residues. V trimming: 8 bases; J trimming: 5 bases; junction bases outside the gene matches: 10. CDR3 sequence reads: CSPRQGRWTEAFF. CDR3 in DNA: TGCAGCCCGCGACAGGGGAGGTGGACTGAAGCTTTCTTT.

V and J are TRBV5-1 and TRBJ2-3; 10 bases match TRBD2. Germline assignment: CDR1 SGHRS and CDR2 YFSETQ. This CDR3 spans 16 amino acids. V trimming: 4 bases; J trimming: 2 bases; junction bases outside the gene matches: 7. The CDR3 DNA follows: TGCGCCAGCAGCCCTATACTAGCGGGGCTCACAGATACGCAGTATTTT. Translation gives CASSPILAGLTDTQYF.

This clonotype was seen only a few times. V usage is TRBV5-1 and J usage is TRBJ2-1, with 7 positions matching TRBD1. Germline lookup yields CDR1 SGHRS and CDR2 YFSETQ. The CDR3 runs to 15 residues. The ends lost 4 bases at V and 3 bases at J; junction bases unmatched: 7. The CDR3 DNA follows: TGCGCCAGCAGCCTCTCTTGGGACAGCTACAATGAGCAGTTCTTC. Its protein product is CASSLSWDSYNEQFF.

This clonotype is a singleton in its sample. The chain combines TRBV12-3 or TRBV12-4 with TRBJ2-2, with 14 bases lining up with TRBD2. The V and J ends lost 5 bases and 6 bases, in that order; junction bases with no gene match: 8. The CDR3 loop spans 17 amino acids. CDR3 residues: CASSLFGLAGGSGELFF. CDR3 DNA sequence: TGTGCCAGCAGTCTCTTTGGACTAGCGGGGGGCTCCGGGGAGCTGTTTTTT.

The chain has TRBV5-6 and TRBJ1-1; tentative D call: TRBD1 (5 bases). Trimming took off 0 bases at V and 3 bases at J, with 18 bases between the two ends. Germline V gene lookup returns CDR1 SGHDT and CDR2 YYEEEE. CDR3 length: 17 residues. The CDR3 protein is CASSLVMDTSLYTEAFF. The CDR3 DNA sequence: TGTGCCAGCAGCTTGGTTATGGACACCAGCCTTTACACTGAAGCTTTCTTT.

The table lists this clonotype with a few counts. This sequence joins TRBV5-5 and TRBJ1-4, with D possibly TRBD1 on 5 matching bases. Trimming removed 0 bases at V and 6 bases at J, with 15 bases between. CDR3 length: 16 residues. Germline V gene lookup returns CDR1 SGHKS and CDR2 YYEKEE (reference sequence). The CDR3 nucleotides read TGTGCCAGCAGCTTGGCCCCCGGGGCTAAGTATGAAAAACTGTTTTTT. This codes for CASSLAPGAKYEKLFF.

This chain uses TRBV18 with TRBJ1-6; 8 positions match TRBD1. With 5 bases clipped from V and 6 bases from J, the junction kept 6 bases outside the gene matches. This CDR3 contains 15 residues. Looked up from germline, CDR1 is KGHSH and CDR2 is LQKENI. DNA of the CDR3: TGTGCCAGCTCAGCCGGGACAGGCCTTAATTCACCCCTCCACTTT. Protein product: CASSAGTGLNSPLHF.

This clonotype was seen more than once but under ten times. The chain couples TRBV20-1 to TRBJ2-2; 8 bases match TRBD1. CDR3 length: 16 residues. V was clipped by 0 bases and J by 5 bases; unmatched bases: 8. CDR1 and CDR2 (germline): DFQATT, SNEGSKA (reference sequence). CDR3 sequence reads: CSARDEAGGATGELFF. The CDR3 DNA reads as TGCAGTGCTAGAGATGAGGCAGGGGGCGCGACCGGGGAGCTGTTTTTT.

This clonotype was seen more than once but under ten times. This chain uses TRBV12-3 or TRBV12-4 with TRBJ1-5; D gene ambiguous. CDR3 size: 15 residues. Trimming cost V 5 bases and J 3 bases, with 14 bases left between them. CDR3 protein: CASSLSDTYNQPQHF. DNA for the CDR3: TGTGCCAGCAGTCTTTCTGACACATACAATCAGCCCCAGCATTTT.

V gene TRBV5-5 combines with J gene TRBJ1-5, with 11 bases identical to TRBD1. The germline CDR1 and CDR2 sequences are SGHKS and YYEKEE (reference sequence). The CDR3 consists of 16 residues. V dropped 4 bases and J dropped 2; count of bases not matched to a gene: 5. CDR3 bases: TGTGCCAGCAGCCCCGGACAGGGGGCGGGCAATCAGCCCCAGCATTTT. Amino acids: CASSPGQGAGNQPQHF. Full variable domain (rest looked up from reference TRBV5-5 and TRBJ1-5): DAGVTQSPTHLIKTRGQQVTLRCSPISGHKSVSWYQQVLGQGPQFIFQYYEKEERGRGNFPDRFSARQFPNYSSELNVNALLLGDSALYLCASSPGQGAGNQPQHFGDGTRLSIL.

The rearrangement uses TRBV20-1 and TRBJ1-1; 9 bases fit TRBD1. The ends lost 7 bases at V and 1 base at J; junction bases unmatched: 7. The germline CDR1 and CDR2 sequences are DFQATT and SNEGSKA (reference sequence). This CDR3 has 14 amino acids. CDR3 residues: CSVYTGGKNTEAFF. CDR3 in DNA: TGCAGTGTTTACACAGGGGGCAAGAACACTGAAGCTTTCTTT.

This clonotype was seen a few times. The chain combines TRBV10-3 with TRBJ2-5, with D possibly being TRBD2 (6 bases). The germline V and J ends were trimmed by 8 bases and 4 bases, with 17 bases remaining between them. The CDR3 extends over 14 amino acids. Germline CDR1 is ENHRY and CDR2 is SYGVKD. The CDR3: CAIARQEEGETQYF. The CDR3 DNA is TGTGCCATCGCCCGCCAGGAGGAGGGAGAGACCCAGTACTTC.

The rearrangement links TRBV5-5 to TRBJ1-1; D is undetermined. The length of the CDR3 is 11 residues. CDR1 and CDR2 (germline): SGHKS, YYEKEE (reference sequence). V was shortened by 4 bases and J by 10 bases, with 11 bases between the two germline ends. CDR3: CASSVGWAAFF. DNA of the CDR3: TGTGCCAGCAGCGTCGGGTGGGCAGCTTTCTTT. The whole variable domain, filled in from reference TRBV5-5 and TRBJ1-1, reads DAGVTQSPTHLIKTRGQQVTLRCSPISGHKSVSWYQQVLGQGPQFIFQYYEKEERGRGNFPDRFSARQFPNYSSELNVNALLLGDSALYLCASSVGWAAFFGQGTRLTVV.

V is TRBV28 and J is TRBJ2-3, with a possible D match to TRBD2 (6 bases). V lost 6 bases, J lost 2 bases, and 18 bases lay in between. The CDR3 consists of 16 residues. Germline V gene sequence: CDR1 MDHEN, CDR2 SYDVKM. The CDR3 DNA reads TGTGCCAGCAGCGCTCCTGGCGGGGCTTCCACAGATACGCAGTATTTT. Its translation is CASSAPGGASTDTQYF.

The sample holds a few counts of this clonotype. The chain combines TRBV5-1 with TRBJ2-5; 7 bases are shared with TRBD2. Germline loops: CDR1 SGHRS, CDR2 YFSETQ. The ends lost 4 bases at V and 7 bases at J; junction bases unmatched: 10. The CDR3 extends over 14 amino acids. The CDR3 region has the DNA TGCGCCAGCAGCCGAACCCAGACTAGCTGGACCCAGTACTTC. Translation gives CASSRTQTSWTQYF.

A few counts support this clonotype. CDR3: CSVEVSGNTIYF. The CDR3 nucleotides read TGCAGCGTTGAGGTCAGCGGAAACACCATATATTTT. This chain joins TRBV29-1 and TRBJ1-3; no clear D. Trimming removed 3 bases at V and 4 bases at J, with 7 bases between. Germline values: CDR1 SQVTM, CDR2 ANQGSEA. This CDR3 has 12 amino acids.

This chain links TRBV7-9 with TRBJ2-7, with a weak D call TRBD2 (6 bases). CDR1 and CDR2 from the germline V gene are SEHNR and FQNEAQ (reference sequence). The CDR3 loop spans 15 amino acids. With 5 bases removed from V and 1 base from J, the gap between germline ends came to 15 bases. As DNA, the CDR3 is TGTGCCAGCAGCCCCCTGGGTAGCGGTTCCTACGAGCAGTACTTC. It yields the protein CASSPLGSGSYEQYF.

V is TRBV6-1 and J is TRBJ2-5; D not resolved. TRBJ2-7 matches the DNA end more closely, so the J call is doubtful. Germline V gene data show CDR1 as MNHNS and CDR2 as SASEGT. The CDR3 extends over 14 amino acids. CDR3 bases: TGTGCCAGCAGTGAAGGCCAGAATAACTACGAGCAGTACTTC. Encoded protein: CASSEGQNNYEQYF.

This clonotype has only a few counts. The DNA of the CDR3 is TGCAGTGCTAGTTCACAATTCCAAGAGACCCAGTACTTC. Protein sequence: CSASSQFQETQYF. This rearrangement joins TRBV20-1 to TRBJ2-5; D gene ambiguous. This CDR3 contains 13 residues. With 3 bases removed from V and 1 base from J, the gap between germline ends came to 9 bases. Germline V gives CDR1 DFQATT, CDR2 SNEGSKA (reference sequence).

The chain carries TRBV6-2 or TRBV6-3 and TRBJ2-7; TRBD2 agrees at 15 bases. The length of the CDR3 is 20 residues. Per germline, CDR1 MNHEY and CDR2 SVGEGT. V dropped 2 bases and J dropped 1; count of bases not matched to a gene: 12. CDR3 nucleotide sequence: TGTGCCAGCAGTTACCGATCCGGGACTAGCGGGGGGTCAACTTCCTACGAGCAGTACTTC. Residues: CASSYRSGTSGGSTSYEQYF.

The chain carries TRBV9 and TRBJ2-4; D perhaps matches TRBD1 (5 bases). V dropped 2 bases and J dropped 4 bases, with 10 bases sitting between them. CDR1 is SGDLS and CDR2 is YYNGEE in the germline V gene. The CDR3 is 14 residues long. As DNA, the CDR3 is TGTGCCAGCAGCGTTAGCCCAGGGAAAAACATTCAGTACTTC. Amino acid sequence: CASSVSPGKNIQYF.